This section outlines one TCR beta chain sequence together with its context. This sample is part of a study of neoadjuvant anti-PD-1 for oral cavity cancer. V was trimmed by 6 bases and J by 8 bases, leaving 19 bases between them. The CDR3 sequence is 14 residues long. CDR1 is MNHEY, CDR2 SVGAGI, per germline. Profiling relied on immunoSEQ multiplex PCR, and the TCRdb table lists in-frame clones only, not all of them. The table lists around 10,000 clones, roughly 61% of them singletons. The sample's time point: after neoadjuvant nivolumab, at surgical resection. The sample here was tumor tissue, taken after nivolumab (anti-PD-1) treatment. The chain links TRBV6-5 to TRBJ1-2, with D uncertain. The clonotype comes from a person aged 35-80 years with oral cavity squamous cell carcinoma. CDR3 protein: CASRKNDGAQGYTF. CDR3 nucleotide sequence: TGTGCCAGCAGAAAAAACGACGGAGCGCAAGGCTACACCTTC.